This entry features one TCR beta chain sequence. Its antigen is undetermined. These data belong to a study of identifying expanded T cells in peripheral blood. The ends were cut back, 4 bases at V and 5 bases at J, with 10 bases in the middle. Germline V gene lookup returns CDR1 SGHRS and CDR2 YFSETQ. The CDR3 consists of 13 residues. Profiled with immunoSEQ multiplex PCR; TCRdb holds only in-frame clones, not every one. The sample gives tens of thousands of clones, about 88% of which show up once; 15% to 20% is in the top ten. Overall study results and limits: Variance in clone template counts between roughly two-week samples significantly increased with total template count across all healthy donors. Technical replicates showed about 1.2 changed clones; approximately 2 weeks around 15; four weeks 19.

The chain links TRBV5-1 to TRBJ2-1, with D uncertain. Sequenced: blood. The sequence derives from a person between 18 and 75 years old in good health. For the CDR3, the DNA is TGCGCCAGCAGCCCTGACCCCGACAATGAGCAGTTCTTC. Its protein is CASSPDPDNEQFF.